A selection of T cell receptor beta chains follows, all from one sample in a study of cytomegalovirus exposure and HLA in healthy donors. Profiling relied on immunoSEQ multiplex PCR, and the TCRdb table lists in-frame clones only, not all of them. In the table there are around 150,000 clones, more than 75% of which are singletons. Specimen: PBMCs. These receptors were taken from a woman aged 40 to 50 in good health and CMV-seronegative. Each CDR3 is given with its conserved first and last residue. Fields, in order: clone size, J gene, V gene, D gene, CDR3 protein, CDR3 DNA. A D gene is named only where the DNA matches it firmly. Clone size, where shown, is once, few, many, or a class for clones that have expanded.

NA TRBJ1-5 TRBV27 NA CASSPGGGFDQPQHF TGTGCCAGCAGTCCCGGGGGGGGGTTCGATCAGCCCCAGCATTTT
once TRBJ2-7 TRBV6-5 NA CASSSQDSYEQYF TGTGCCAGCAGTTCCCAGGACTCCTACGAGCAGTACTTC
few TRBJ2-7 TRBV19 NA CASSPGPGSYEQYF TGTGCCAGTAGCCCGGGTCCGGGCTCCTACGAGCAGTACTTC
NA TRBJ2-5 TRBV10-3 NA CASMGLGETQYF TGTGCCAGTATGGGACTCGGCGAGACCCAGTACTTC
NA TRBJ2-3 TRBV28 TRBD2 CASSLTTGRAVDTQYF TGTGCCAGCAGTCTAACTACCGGGAGGGCAGTAGATACGCAGTATTTT
NA TRBJ2-7 TRBV7-2 TRBD2 CASSRSGGAYEQYF TGTGCCAGCAGCCGGAGCGGGGGGGCATACGAGCAGTACTTC
NA TRBJ1-6 TRBV6-6 NA CASSYSRDIGSPLHF TGTGCCAGCAGTTACTCCCGGGACATAGGTTCACCCCTCCACTTT
NA TRBJ2-1 TRBV30 NA CAWSTGGGRNEQFF TGTGCCTGGAGTACAGGTGGGGGCCGCAATGAGCAGTTCTTC
NA TRBJ2-1 TRBV7-2 TRBD1 CASSLYLRDRGGNEQFF TGTGCCAGCAGCTTATACCTCCGGGACAGGGGGGGCAATGAGCAGTTCTTC
NA TRBJ2-3 TRBV7-9 NA CASSLATGSTDTQYF TGTGCCAGCAGCTTAGCTACGGGTAGCACAGATACGCAGTATTTT
NA TRBJ1-5 TRBV10-3 NA CAISDGVPQPQHF TGTGCCATCAGCGACGGGGTACCGCAGCCCCAGCATTTT
NA TRBJ2-7 TRBV7-9 TRBD2 CASSLIAGLAGGLGFEQYF TGTGCCAGCAGCTTGATCGCGGGACTAGCGGGAGGGCTTGGGTTCGAGCAGTACTTC
NA TRBJ1-4 TRBV28 NA CASARVGEKLFF TGTGCCAGTGCCAGGGTGGGTGAAAAACTGTTTTTT
few TRBJ2-7 TRBV5-1 NA CASSLGTPSYEQYF TGCGCCAGCAGCTTGGGAACACCGTCCTACGAGCAGTACTTC
once TRBJ2-3 TRBV7-2 NA CASSLGVSSTDTQYF TGTGCCAGCAGCTTAGGAGTCTCTAGCACAGATACGCAGTATTTT
NA TRBJ1-2 TRBV6-6 TRBD1 CASSYPGQEYGYTF TGTGCCAGCAGTTACCCGGGACAGGAGTATGGCTACACCTTC
once TRBJ1-6 TRBV4-3 NA CASSLSRGNSPLHF TGCGCCAGCTCTCTCAGCCGCGGTAATTCACCCCTCCACTTT
NA TRBJ2-1 TRBV6-1 TRBD2 CATGGGALNEQFF TGTGCCACCGGCGGGGGGGCTCTCAATGAGCAGTTCTTC
few TRBJ2-1 TRBV7-9 NA CASSLGALALNNEQFF TGTGCCAGCAGCTTAGGGGCGCTAGCGCTTAACAATGAGCAGTTCTTC
NA TRBJ2-5 TRBV28 TRBD2 CASTDGASGDETQYF TGTGCCAGCACTGACGGCGCTAGCGGTGACGAGACCCAGTACTTC
NA TRBJ2-1 TRBV18 TRBD2 CASSPLAGVNYNEQFF TGTGCCAGCTCACCACTAGCGGGGGTTAACTACAATGAGCAGTTCTTC
few TRBJ2-7 TRBV29-1 TRBD1 CSVRQGAYEQYF TGCAGCGTTCGGCAGGGGGCCTACGAGCAGTACTTC
once TRBJ1-2 TRBV5-8 TRBD1 CASSLVRTGNGYTF TGTGCCAGCAGCTTGGTTCGGACAGGGAATGGCTACACCTTC
few TRBJ2-7 TRBV10-3 NA CAIAGGTYEQYF TGTGCCATTGCAGGGGGGACGTACGAGCAGTACTTC
few TRBJ2-1 TRBV7-8 TRBD1 CASSSGTGRTYEQFF TGTGCCAGCAGCTCCGGGACAGGGAGGACTTATGAGCAGTTCTTC
NA TRBJ2-3 TRBV5-4 TRBD2 CASSQAGVSDTQYF TGTGCCAGCAGCCAAGCGGGAGTATCAGATACGCAGTATTTT
NA TRBJ2-3 TRBV28 NA CASSLSPGQSTDTQYF TGTGCCAGCAGTTTATCTCCTGGCCAAAGCACAGATACGCAGTATTTT
NA TRBJ2-5 TRBV7-8 TRBD2 CASSRTSRETQYF TGTGCCAGCAGCCGGACTAGCAGGGAGACCCAGTACTTC
NA TRBJ2-3 TRBV2 TRBD1 CARRQGAIRADTQYF TGTGCCCGCCGGCAGGGGGCAATAAGGGCAGATACGCAGTATTTT
NA TRBJ2-5 TRBV7-2 TRBD2 CASSFRPGLAGETQYF TGTGCCAGCAGCTTTAGGCCAGGACTAGCGGGAGAGACCCAGTACTTC
NA TRBJ2-1 TRBV27 TRBD2 CASSFREGGEQFF TGTGCCAGCAGTTTTCGGGAGGGGGGTGAGCAGTTCTTC
NA TRBJ1-1 TRBV29-1 NA CSGRPGLTGCAFF TGCAGCGGCCGCCCTGGCCTAACAGGATGTGCTTTCTTT
NA TRBJ2-1 TRBV4-2 TRBD1 CASSHGQGSRLNEQFF TGTGCCAGCAGCCATGGACAGGGATCTAGGCTCAATGAGCAGTTCTTC
NA TRBJ1-4 TRBV2 TRBD1 CASSGGTGLEKLFF TGTGCCAGCAGTGGCGGGACAGGACTTGAAAAACTGTTTTTT
NA TRBJ2-7 TRBV7-8 NA CASSPLVAGYEQYF TGTGCCAGCAGCCCTCTAGTAGCCGGCTACGAGCAGTACTTC
NA TRBJ2-5 TRBV18 NA CASSPETKAGTQYF TGTGCCAGCTCACCAGAGACTAAGGCAGGAACCCAGTACTTC
NA TRBJ1-1 TRBV7-9 NA CASSGLKGGSEAFF TGTGCCAGCAGCGGACTTAAGGGGGGGAGTGAAGCTTTCTTT
NA TRBJ2-5 TRBV27 NA CASSLSTGPPQETQYF TGTGCCAGCAGTTTAAGTACGGGTCCGCCACAAGAGACCCAGTACTTC
NA TRBJ2-2 TRBV7-8 NA CASSPLLAWRANTGELFF TGTGCCAGCAGCCCTCTCCTAGCGTGGAGGGCCAACACCGGGGAGCTGTTTTTT
NA TRBJ1-4 TRBV25-1 TRBD1 CASSQQGVNEKLFF TGTGCCAGCAGCCAGCAGGGGGTTAATGAAAAACTGTTTTTT
many TRBJ2-1 TRBV11-2 NA CASQLGDRNEQFF TGTGCCAGCCAGCTGGGCGATAGGAATGAGCAGTTCTTC
NA TRBJ2-1 TRBV19 TRBD1 CASRTTGGSYNEQFF TGTGCCAGTAGGACCACAGGGGGCTCGTACAATGAGCAGTTCTTC
NA TRBJ1-4 TRBV4-1 NA CASSQDFRGSSEKLFF TGCGCCAGCAGCCAAGATTTTCGGGGGTCAAGTGAAAAACTGTTTTTT
NA TRBJ2-3 TRBV5-1 TRBD2 CASSPSGRGRNTDTQYF TGCGCCAGCAGTCCGAGCGGGAGGGGTCGGAACACAGATACGCAGTATTTT
NA TRBJ2-1 TRBV18 TRBD2 CASSPLAGENYNEQFF TGTGCCAGCTCACCCTTAGCGGGGGAGAACTACAATGAGCAGTTCTTC
few TRBJ2-3 TRBV4-1 NA CASSLAADTQYF TGCGCCAGCAGCCTAGCAGCAGATACGCAGTATTTT
NA TRBJ2-7 TRBV19 TRBD2 CASSTQAGGPLSEQYF TGTGCCAGTAGTACCCAAGCGGGAGGGCCGTTAAGCGAGCAGTACTTC
NA TRBJ1-1 TRBV11-3 TRBD1 CASSRDRGKAFF TGTGCCAGCAGCCGGGACAGGGGAAAAGCTTTCTTT
once TRBJ1-1 TRBV27 NA CATSTLGGLGTEAFF TGTGCCACCAGTACCCTCGGGGGTCTTGGGACTGAAGCTTTCTTT
few TRBJ2-2 TRBV5-1 TRBD2 CASSSIRTSGAGELFF TGCGCCAGCAGCTCAATCCGGACTAGCGGGGCCGGGGAGCTGTTTTTT
NA TRBJ1-3 TRBV9 TRBD1 CASSFRTGINGNTIYF TGTGCCAGCAGCTTCAGGACAGGGATTAATGGAAACACCATATATTTT
NA TRBJ1-5 TRBV19 NA CASSIEGRPQHF TGTGCCAGTAGTATAGAAGGGAGGCCCCAGCATTTT
NA TRBJ1-5 TRBV28 NA CASSLEQWDQPQHF TGTGCCAGCAGTTTAGAACAGTGGGATCAGCCCCAGCATTTT
NA TRBJ1-1 TRBV19 NA CASSMGGTEAFF TGTGCCAGTAGTATGGGCGGGACTGAAGCTTTCTTT
NA TRBJ1-1 TRBV11-3 NA CASSFSLDSGNTEAFF TGTGCCAGCAGCTTCTCCCTAGACTCCGGGAATACTGAAGCTTTCTTT
once TRBJ2-7 TRBV4-1 TRBD1 CASSRRQGSYEQYF TGCGCCAGCAGCCGACGACAGGGCTCCTACGAGCAGTACTTC
NA TRBJ1-1 TRBV2 NA CASSTQGWGTEAFF TGTGCCAGCAGTACACAGGGTTGGGGCACTGAAGCTTTCTTT